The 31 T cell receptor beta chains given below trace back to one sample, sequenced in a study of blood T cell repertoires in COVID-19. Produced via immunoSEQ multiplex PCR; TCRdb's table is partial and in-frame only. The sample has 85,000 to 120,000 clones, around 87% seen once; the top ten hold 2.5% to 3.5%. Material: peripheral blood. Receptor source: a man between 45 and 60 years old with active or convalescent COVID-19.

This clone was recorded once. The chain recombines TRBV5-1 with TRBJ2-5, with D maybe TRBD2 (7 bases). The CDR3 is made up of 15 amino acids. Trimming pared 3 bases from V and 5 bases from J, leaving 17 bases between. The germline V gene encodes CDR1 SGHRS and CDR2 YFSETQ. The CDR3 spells CASSSLGGVMETQYF. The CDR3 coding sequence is TGCGCCAGCAGCTCCCTAGGGGGGGTTATGGAGACCCAGTACTTC.

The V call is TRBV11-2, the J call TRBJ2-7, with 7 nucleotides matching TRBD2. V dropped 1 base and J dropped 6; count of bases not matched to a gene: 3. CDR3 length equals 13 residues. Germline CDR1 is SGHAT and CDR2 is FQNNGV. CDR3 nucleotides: TGTGCCAGCAGCTTAGGGGGAGGGAGCGAGCAGTACGTC. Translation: CASSLGGGSEQYV.

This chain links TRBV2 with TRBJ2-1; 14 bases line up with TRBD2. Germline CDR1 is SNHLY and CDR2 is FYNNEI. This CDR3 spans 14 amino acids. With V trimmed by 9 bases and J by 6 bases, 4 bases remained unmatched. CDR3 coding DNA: TGTGCCAGAGGGGGACTAGCGGGGGTCAATGAGCAGTTCTTC. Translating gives CARGGLAGVNEQFF.

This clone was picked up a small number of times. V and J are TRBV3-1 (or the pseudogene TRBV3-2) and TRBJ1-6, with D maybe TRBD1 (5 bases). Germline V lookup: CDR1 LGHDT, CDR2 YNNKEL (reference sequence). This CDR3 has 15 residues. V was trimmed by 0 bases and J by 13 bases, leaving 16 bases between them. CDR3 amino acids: CASSQDRGGVRPLHF. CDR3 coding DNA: TGTGCCAGCAGCCAAGATAGAGGAGGGGTGAGGCCCCTCCACTTT.

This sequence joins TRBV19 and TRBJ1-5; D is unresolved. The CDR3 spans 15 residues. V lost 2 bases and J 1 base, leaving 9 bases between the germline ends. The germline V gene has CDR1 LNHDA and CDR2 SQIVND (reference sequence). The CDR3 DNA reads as TGTGCCAGTAGTATAAACAGATTGAGCAATCAGCCCCAGCATTTT. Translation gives CASSINRLSNQPQHF.

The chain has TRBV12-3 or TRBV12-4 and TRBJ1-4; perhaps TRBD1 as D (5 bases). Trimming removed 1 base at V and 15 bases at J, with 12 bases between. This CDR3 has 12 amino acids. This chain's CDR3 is CASSLGGRKMFF. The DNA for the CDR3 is TGTGCCAGCAGTTTAGGGGGCCGCAAGATGTTTTTT.

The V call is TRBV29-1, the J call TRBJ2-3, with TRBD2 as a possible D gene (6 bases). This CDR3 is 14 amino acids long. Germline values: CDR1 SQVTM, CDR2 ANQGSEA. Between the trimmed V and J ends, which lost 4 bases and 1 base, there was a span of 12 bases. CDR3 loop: CSVVPGDGTDTQYF. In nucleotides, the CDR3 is TGCAGCGTTGTCCCGGGGGACGGCACAGATACGCAGTATTTT.

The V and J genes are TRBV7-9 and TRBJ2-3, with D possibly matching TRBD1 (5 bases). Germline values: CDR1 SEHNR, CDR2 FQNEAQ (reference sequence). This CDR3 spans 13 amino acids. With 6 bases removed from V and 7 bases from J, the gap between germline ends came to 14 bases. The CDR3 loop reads CASRSQGEHTQYF. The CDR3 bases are TGTGCCAGCAGAAGTCAGGGCGAGCATACGCAGTATTTT.

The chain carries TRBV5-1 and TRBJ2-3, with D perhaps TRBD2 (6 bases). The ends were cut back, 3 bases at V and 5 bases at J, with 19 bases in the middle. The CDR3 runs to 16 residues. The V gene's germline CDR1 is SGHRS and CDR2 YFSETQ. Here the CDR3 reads CASSWSLGGTGDTQYF. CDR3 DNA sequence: TGCGCCAGCAGCTGGTCCCTCGGGGGAACAGGAGATACGCAGTATTTT.

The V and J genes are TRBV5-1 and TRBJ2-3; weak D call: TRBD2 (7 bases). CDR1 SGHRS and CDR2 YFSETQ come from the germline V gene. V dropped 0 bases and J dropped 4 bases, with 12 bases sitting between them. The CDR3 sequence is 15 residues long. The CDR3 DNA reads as TGCGCCAGCAGCTTGGGGGGGGGCGGCGCAGATACGCAGTATTTT. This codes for CASSLGGGGADTQYF.

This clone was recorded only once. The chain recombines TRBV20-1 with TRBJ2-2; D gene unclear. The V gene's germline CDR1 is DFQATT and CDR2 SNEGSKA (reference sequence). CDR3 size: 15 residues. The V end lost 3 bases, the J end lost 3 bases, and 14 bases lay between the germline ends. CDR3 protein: CSASPGRSYTGELFF. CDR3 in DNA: TGCAGTGCTAGTCCAGGCAGGTCTTACACCGGGGAGCTGTTTTTT.

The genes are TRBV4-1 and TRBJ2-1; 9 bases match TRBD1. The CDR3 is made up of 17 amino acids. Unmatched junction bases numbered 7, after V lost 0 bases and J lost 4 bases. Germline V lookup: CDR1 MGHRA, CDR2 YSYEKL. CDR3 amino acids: CASSQEGGTGSYNEQFF. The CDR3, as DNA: TGCGCCAGCAGCCAAGAAGGTGGGACAGGGTCGTACAATGAGCAGTTCTTC.

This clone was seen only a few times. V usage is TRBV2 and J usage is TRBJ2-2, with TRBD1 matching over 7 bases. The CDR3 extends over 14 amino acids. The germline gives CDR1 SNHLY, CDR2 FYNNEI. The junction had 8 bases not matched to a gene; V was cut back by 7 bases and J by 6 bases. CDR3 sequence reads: CASTGQTFAGELFF. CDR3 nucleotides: TGTGCCAGCACGGGACAGACATTTGCCGGGGAGCTGTTTTTT.

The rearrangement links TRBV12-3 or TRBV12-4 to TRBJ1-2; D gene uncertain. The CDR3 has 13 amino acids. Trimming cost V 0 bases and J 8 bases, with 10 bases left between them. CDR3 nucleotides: TGTGCCAGCAGTTTAGCGCCCGGGAGAGGCTACACCTTC. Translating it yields CASSLAPGRGYTF.

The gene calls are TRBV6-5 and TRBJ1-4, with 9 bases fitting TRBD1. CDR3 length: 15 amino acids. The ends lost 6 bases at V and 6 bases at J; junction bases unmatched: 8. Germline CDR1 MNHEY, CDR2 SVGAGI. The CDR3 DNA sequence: TGTGCCAGCAGCTTACAGGGGGCGGGTGATGAAAAACTGTTTTTT. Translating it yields CASSLQGAGDEKLFF.

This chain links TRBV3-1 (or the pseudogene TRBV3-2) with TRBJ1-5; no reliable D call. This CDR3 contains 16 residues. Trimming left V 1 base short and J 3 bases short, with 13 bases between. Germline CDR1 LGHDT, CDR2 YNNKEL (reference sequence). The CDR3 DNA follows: TGTGCCAGCAGCCAAGTAACAGTGAAAAACAATCAGCCCCAGCATTTT. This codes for CASSQVTVKNNQPQHF.

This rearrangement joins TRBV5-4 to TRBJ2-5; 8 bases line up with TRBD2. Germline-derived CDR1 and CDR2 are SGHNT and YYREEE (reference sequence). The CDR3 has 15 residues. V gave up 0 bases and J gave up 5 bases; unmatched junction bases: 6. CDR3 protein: CASSLAGGGYETQYF. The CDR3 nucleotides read TGTGCCAGCAGCTTGGCGGGGGGGGGCTACGAGACCCAGTACTTC.

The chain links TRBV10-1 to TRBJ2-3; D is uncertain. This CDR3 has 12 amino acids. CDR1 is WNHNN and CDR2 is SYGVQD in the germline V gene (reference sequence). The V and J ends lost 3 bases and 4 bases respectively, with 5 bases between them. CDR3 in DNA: TGCGCCAGCAGTGACCTCTCAGATACGCAGTATTTT. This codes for CASSDLSDTQYF.

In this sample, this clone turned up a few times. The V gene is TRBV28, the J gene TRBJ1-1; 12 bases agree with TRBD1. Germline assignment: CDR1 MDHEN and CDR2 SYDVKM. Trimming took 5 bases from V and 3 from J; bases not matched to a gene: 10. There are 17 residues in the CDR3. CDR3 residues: CASSTRDRGPDYTEAFF. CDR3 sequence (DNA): TGTGCCAGCAGTACCCGGGACAGGGGGCCAGATTACACTGAAGCTTTCTTT.

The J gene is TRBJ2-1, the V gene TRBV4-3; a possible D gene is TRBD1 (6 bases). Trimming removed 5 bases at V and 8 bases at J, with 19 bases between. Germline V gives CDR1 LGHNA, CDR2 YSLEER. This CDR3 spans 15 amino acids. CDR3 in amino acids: CASSFQQGSFDEQFF. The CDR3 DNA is TGCGCCAGCAGCTTCCAACAGGGCTCTTTCGATGAGCAGTTCTTC.

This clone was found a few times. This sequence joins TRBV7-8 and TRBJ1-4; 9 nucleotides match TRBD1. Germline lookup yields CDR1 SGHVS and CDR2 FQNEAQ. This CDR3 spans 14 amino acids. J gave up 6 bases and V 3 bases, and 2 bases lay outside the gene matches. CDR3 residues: CASSFRDRDEKLFF. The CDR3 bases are TGTGCCAGCAGCTTTCGGGACAGGGATGAAAAACTGTTTTTT.

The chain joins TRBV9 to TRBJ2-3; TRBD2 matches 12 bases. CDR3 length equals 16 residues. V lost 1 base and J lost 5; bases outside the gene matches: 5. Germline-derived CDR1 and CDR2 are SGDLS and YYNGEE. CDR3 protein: CASSVSPSGGEDTQYF. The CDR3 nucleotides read TGTGCCAGCAGCGTAAGTCCTAGCGGGGGGGAAGATACGCAGTATTTT.

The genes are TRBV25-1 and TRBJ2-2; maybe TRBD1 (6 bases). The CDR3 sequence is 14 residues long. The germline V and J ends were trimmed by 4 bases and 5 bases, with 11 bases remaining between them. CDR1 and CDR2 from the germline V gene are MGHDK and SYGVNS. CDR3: CASSVTGNTGELFF. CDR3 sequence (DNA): TGTGCCAGCAGTGTAACAGGGAATACCGGGGAGCTGTTTTTT.

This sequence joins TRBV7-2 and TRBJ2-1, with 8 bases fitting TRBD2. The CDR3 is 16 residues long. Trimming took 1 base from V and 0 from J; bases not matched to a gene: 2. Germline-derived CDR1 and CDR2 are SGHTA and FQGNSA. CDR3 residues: CASSLVSGSSYNEQFF. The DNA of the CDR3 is TGTGCCAGCAGCTTAGTAAGCGGGAGCTCCTACAATGAGCAGTTCTTC.

In DNA form, the CDR3 reads TGTGCCAGCACAGGGGCCTCTAATTCACCCCTCCACTTT. Amino acids: CASTGASNSPLHF. The chain employs TRBV6-6 and TRBJ1-6; tentative D call: TRBD1 (6 bases). Trimming left V 7 bases short and J 6 bases short, with 10 bases between. This CDR3 is 13 amino acids long. Germline V gene sequence: CDR1 MNHNY, CDR2 SVGAGI (reference sequence).

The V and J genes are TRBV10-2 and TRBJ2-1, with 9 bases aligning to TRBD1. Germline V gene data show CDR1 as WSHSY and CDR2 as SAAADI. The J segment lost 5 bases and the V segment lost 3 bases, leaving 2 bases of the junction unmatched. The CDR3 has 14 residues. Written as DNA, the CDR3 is TGCGCCAGCAGTGATGGGACAGGGAACAATGAGCAGTTCTTC. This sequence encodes CASSDGTGNNEQFF.

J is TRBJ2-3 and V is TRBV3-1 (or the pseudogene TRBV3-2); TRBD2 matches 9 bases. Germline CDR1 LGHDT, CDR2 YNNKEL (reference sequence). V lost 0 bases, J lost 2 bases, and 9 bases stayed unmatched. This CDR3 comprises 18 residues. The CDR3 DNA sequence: TGTGCCAGCAGCCAAGATCCTAGCGGGGATCCTCACACAGATACGCAGTATTTT. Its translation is CASSQDPSGDPHTDTQYF.

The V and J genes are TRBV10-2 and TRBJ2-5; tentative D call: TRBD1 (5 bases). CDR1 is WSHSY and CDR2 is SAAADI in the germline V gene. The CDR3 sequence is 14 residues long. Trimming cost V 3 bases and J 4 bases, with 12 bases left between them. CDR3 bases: TGCGCCAGCAGTGACGACAGAATGAGAGAGACCCAGTACTTC. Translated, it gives CASSDDRMRETQYF.

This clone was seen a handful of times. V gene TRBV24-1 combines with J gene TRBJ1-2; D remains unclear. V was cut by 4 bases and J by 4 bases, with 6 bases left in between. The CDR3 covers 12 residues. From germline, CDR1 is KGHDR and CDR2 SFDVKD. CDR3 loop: CATSEGSYGYTF. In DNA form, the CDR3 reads TGTGCCACCAGTGAAGGGAGCTATGGCTACACCTTC.

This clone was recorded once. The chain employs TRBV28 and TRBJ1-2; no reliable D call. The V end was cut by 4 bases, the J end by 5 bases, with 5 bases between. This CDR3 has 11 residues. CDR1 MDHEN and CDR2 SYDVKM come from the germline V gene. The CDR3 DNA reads TGTGCCAGCAGTTCCAATTATGGCTACACCTTC. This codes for CASSSNYGYTF.

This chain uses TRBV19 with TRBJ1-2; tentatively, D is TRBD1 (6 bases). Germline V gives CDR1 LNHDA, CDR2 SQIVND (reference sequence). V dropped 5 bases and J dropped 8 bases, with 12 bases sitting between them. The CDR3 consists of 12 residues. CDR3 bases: TGTGCCAGTAGTTCGACAGGCGGGGGCTACACCTTC. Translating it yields CASSSTGGGYTF.